This section outlines one T cell receptor (beta chain) sequence together with its context. What it binds is unknown. Some clones are missing from TCRdb's copy, which holds only in-frame ones; the method was immunoSEQ multiplex PCR. The sample has under 300,000 clones; 60% to 80% are singletons. Germline assignment: CDR1 MDHEN and CDR2 SYDVKM. The V segment lost 1 base and the J segment 0 bases; nucleotides outside the gene matches: 6. CDR3 length: 17 residues. This entry comes from a study of cytotoxic CD8 clonotypes in ibrutinib-treated CLL. Background on the study: Among responders, roughly 25 were partial and 2 complete; after median roughly 72 months, approximately 15 stayed remitted and some 12 progressed. Samples averaged about 260,000 productive templates and 94,082 productive rearrangements.

Whole-study results and caveats: Baseline-level clonality went beyond age-matched healthy donors and moved in step with circulating CD8+ T-cell counts. Public clonotypes, an uncommon group, contracted or remained stable on treatment.

The source was PBMCs, collected at disease progression, from a patient treated with ibrutinib. The receptor was isolated from a human donor with chronic lymphocytic leukemia. J is TRBJ1-3 and V is TRBV28; 7 bases map to TRBD1. In nucleotides, the CDR3 is TGTGCCAGCAGTTTATCCCGGGACAGATACTCTGGAAACACCATATATTTT. Translation gives CASSLSRDRYSGNTIYF. Supplemented by reference TRBV28 and TRBJ1-3, the full variable domain reads DVKVTQSSRYLVKRTGEKVFLECVQDMDHENMFWYRQDPGLGLRLIYFSYDVKMKEKGDIPEGYSVSREKKERFSLILESASTNQTSMYLCASSLSRDRYSGNTIYFGEGSWLTVV.